This TCR beta chain appears in the sequencing data of a study of blood T cell repertoires in COVID-19. Germline V gives CDR1 LGHNA, CDR2 YSLEER. The CDR3 consists of 17 residues. V lost 0 bases, J lost 5 bases, and 14 bases lay in between. This clone was detected a few times. The table came from immunoSEQ multiplex PCR; TCRdb's copy has only in-frame clones and leaves some out. The repertoire has a few hundred thousand clones, 70% to 90% of them found once; the top ten carry under 15%. The TCR was taken from a woman aged 55-75 years with acute or convalescent COVID-19. The rearrangement uses TRBV4-3 and TRBJ1-6; TRBD1 is a possible D gene (5 bases). Sample: peripheral blood. This chain's CDR3 is CASSQERGLPNNSPLHF. DNA for the CDR3: TGCGCCAGCAGCCAAGAGCGGGGCCTACCTAATAATTCACCCCTCCACTTT.